The 8 T cell receptor beta chains presented below share a single source sample, sequenced in a study of blood T cell repertoires in COVID-19. Sequencing used immunoSEQ multiplex PCR; TCRdb keeps in-frame clones, though not all of them. The profile shows approximately 260,000 clones, 70% to 90% of them singletons. The specimen was peripheral blood. The source is a woman aged 70-85 years with acute or convalescent COVID-19.

J is TRBJ1-4 and V is TRBV27; D not certain. Per the germline V gene, CDR1 is MNHEY and CDR2 is SMNVEV (reference sequence). The CDR3 has 16 amino acids. Trimming removed 6 bases at V and 7 bases at J, with 21 bases between. CDR3 protein: CASRTGSGRRGEKLFF. The CDR3 nucleotides read TGTGCCAGCAGAACGGGGTCGGGGAGGAGAGGTGAAAAACTGTTTTTT.

The chain is built from TRBV30 and TRBJ2-7; D uncertain. Between the trimmed V and J ends, which lost 3 bases and 2 bases, there was a span of 11 bases. From germline, CDR1 is GTSNPN and CDR2 SVGIG (reference sequence). The CDR3 runs to 13 residues. The CDR3 loop is CAWRAGRAYEQYF. The CDR3 DNA sequence: TGTGCCTGGAGGGCAGGCCGAGCCTACGAGCAGTACTTC.

This chain connects TRBV11-2 to TRBJ2-4; a possible D gene is TRBD2 (7 bases). Germline V CDR1 and CDR2: SGHAT, FQNNGV. Trimming stripped 3 bases from V and 0 bases from J, with 12 bases between. The length of the CDR3 is 16 residues. The CDR3 nucleotides read TGTGCCAGCAGCTTTGGCGGGGGCCTAGCCAAAAACATTCAGTACTTC. Its translation is CASSFGGGLAKNIQYF.

The chain uses TRBV2 and TRBJ1-5; TRBD1 agrees at 8 bases. The CDR3 loop spans 15 amino acids. CDR1 SNHLY and CDR2 FYNNEI come from the germline V gene. The V segment lost 3 bases and the J segment 6 bases; nucleotides outside the gene matches: 7. In nucleotides, the CDR3 is TGTGCCAGCAGTGAGGGTACAGGGGGAAGTCAGCCCCAGCATTTT. Translation: CASSEGTGGSQPQHF.

V gene TRBV10-3 combines with J gene TRBJ1-5; 7 bases align to TRBD1. J gave up 4 bases and V 11 bases, and 5 bases lay outside the gene matches. CDR1 ENHRY and CDR2 SYGVKD come from the germline V gene. CDR3 length: 12 amino acids. This chain's CDR3 is CASRQGNQPQHF. CDR3 DNA: TGTGCCTCCCGACAGGGAAATCAGCCCCAGCATTTT.

The chain joins TRBV5-4 to TRBJ1-2, with 12 nucleotides matching TRBD1. J lost 8 bases, V lost 0 bases, and 11 bases had no gene match. The germline V gene encodes CDR1 SGHNT and CDR2 YYREEE (reference sequence). The CDR3 covers 17 residues. CDR3 nucleotides: TGTGCCAGCAGCTTGGCTGGGAGGGGACAGGGGGCAAACGGCTACACCTTC. Its translation is CASSLAGRGQGANGYTF.

The J gene is TRBJ2-2, the V gene TRBV18, with 9 bases that match TRBD2. CDR1 and CDR2 (germline): KGHSH, LQKENI. There are 17 residues in the CDR3. Germline trimming cut 3 bases from V and 1 base from J; bases unmatched to any gene: 6. CDR3 in amino acids: CASSPASLAGNTGELFF. The CDR3 DNA follows: TGTGCCAGCTCACCTGCTTCACTAGCGGGGAACACCGGGGAGCTGTTTTTT.

The chain joins TRBV2 to TRBJ1-2; 7 nucleotides match TRBD1. The CDR3 contains 15 residues. From germline, CDR1 is SNHLY and CDR2 FYNNEI. V gave up 5 bases and J gave up 4 bases; unmatched junction bases: 10. For the CDR3, the DNA is TGTGCCAGCAGTCTCACAGGGGCATCAATCTATGGCTACACCTTC. Translating it yields CASSLTGASIYGYTF.